These 2 T cell receptor beta chains were sequenced from one sample in a study of breast tumors, draining lymph nodes, adjacent tissues. TCRdb reprocessed the multiplex PCR reads via MiXCR and lists one record per CDR3 protein. The sample yields some 49,000 distinct CDR3 sequences, roughly 24% seen once. The sequencing input was breast tumor tissue. Source of these receptors: a female donor with breast cancer. Some clones in this sample may be carry-over from other donors' samples.

This clonotype has at least ten counts. CDR3 loop: CASGSWNEQFF. CDR3 bases: TGTGCTAGTGGGTCGTGGAATGAGCAGTTCTTC. This sequence joins TRBV12-5 and TRBJ2-1; unclear D gene. Trimming removed 6 bases from V and 7 bases from J, with 7 bases in between. The length of the CDR3 is 11 residues. Germline-derived CDR1 and CDR2 are LGHNT and FRNRAP. Using reference TRBV12-5 and TRBJ2-1 for the parts outside the CDR3, the full variable domain is DARVTQTPRHKVTEMGQEVTMRCQPILGHNTVFWYRQTMMQGLELLAYFRNRAPLDDSGMPKDRFSAEMPDATLATLKIQPSEPRDSAVYFCASGSWNEQFFGPGTRLTVL.

This clonotype was detected many times. This chain connects TRBV2 to TRBJ1-6; TRBD1 is a possible D gene (6 bases). The germline V and J ends were trimmed by 6 bases and 3 bases, with 12 bases remaining between them. Germline CDR1 and CDR2: SNHLY and FYNNEI. This CDR3 has 15 residues. The CDR3 coding sequence is TGTGCCAGCAGCTCCGGACAGTACTATAATTCACCCCTCCACTTT. Its translation is CASSSGQYYNSPLHF.